This TCR beta chain was captured in a study of blood T cells in healthy people across ages. The authors isolated at least 6.5 million PBMCs per sample. Per sample, no less than 6 micrograms of total RNA were extracted. Next came a second PCR, run for about 7 to 11 cycles, which used a sample-barcoded 5' primer along with a J-beta primer mix. A single record per CDR3 protein comes from TCRdb applying MiXCR to the 5' RACE reads. The top ten hold about 6.7% of the sample, which has 1.2 million to 1.5 million distinct CDR3 sequences, roughly 64% seen once. For this clonotype: Its antigen is not known.

This CDR3 has 12 residues. Germline V gene sequence: CDR1 SQVTM, CDR2 ANQGSEA. J was trimmed by 11 bases and V by 5 bases; bases with no gene match: 11. General study findings and limits: In long-lived donors, naive CD4+ cell counts and diversity exceeded those of aged donors. Diversity figures derived from one million T cells were judged to underestimate the true value.

The chain combines TRBV29-1 with TRBJ2-5; 7 positions match TRBD1. Material: blood. The receptor was derived from a man between 18 and 29 years old in good health. CDR3 bases: TGCAGCGTTACCCAGGGGCAGGGGGAGCAGTACTTC. Its translation is CSVTQGQGEQYF.